The clone carrying this TCR beta chain has more than one count but fewer than ten. The sample belongs to a study of blood T cell repertoires in COVID-19. For the study at large: Samples taken during acute and convalescent COVID-19 were collected in the United States, Italy and Spain. Sample material is recorded as cDNA or gDNA derived from T cells, B-cell-depleted T cells, or PBMCs.

The CDR3 sequence is 16 residues long. Germline CDR1 is MNHEY and CDR2 is SMNVEV (reference sequence). Between the trimmed V and J ends, which lost 0 bases and 12 bases, there was a span of 20 bases. Data came from immunoSEQ multiplex PCR; TCRdb stores just in-frame clones and leaves some out. The repertoire consists of some 38,000 clones, with 80% occurring once and the leading ten covering approximately 15%. This rearrangement joins TRBV27 to TRBJ1-4; possibly TRBD1 for D (6 bases). This sequence originates from a woman between 70 and 85 years old with acute or convalescent COVID-19. The sample taken for sequencing was peripheral blood. CDR3: CASSLSLPSQGYELFF. The CDR3 bases are TGTGCCAGCAGTTTATCGTTGCCCTCACAGGGTTATGAACTGTTTTTT.